This paragraph covers one TCR beta chain sequence. The CDR3 length is 13 residues. Germline lookup yields CDR1 SGHTA and CDR2 FQGTGA. After removal of 2 bases from V and 5 bases from J, the junction contained 2 bases not matched to a gene. In the original analysis: Using reference gene primer amplification, nucleated cell counts were estimated. Profiling relied on immunoSEQ multiplex PCR, and the TCRdb table lists in-frame clones only, not all of them. The V and J calls and clone size are taken from that table; D and trimming were inferred from the DNA. In the table there are about 310,000 clones, 90% of which are singletons. The data were obtained in a study of blood T cell repertoires in COVID-19. Seattle-derived patients entered the study during active infection and were followed longitudinally.

The sample was peripheral blood. This clonotype originated in a woman aged 40 to 55 with COVID-19, enrolled during active disease. The V and J genes are TRBV7-3 and TRBJ1-2; 7 bases map to TRBD1. CDR3 region: CASSLEQGYGYTF. CDR3 in DNA: TGTGCCAGCAGCTTAGAACAGGGGTATGGCTACACCTTC.